This T cell receptor beta chain was captured by sequencing in a study of vaccination and CD4 T cells after COVID-19. The Oncomine TCR Beta short-read assay was applied to DNA of cultured CD4+ T cells. TCRdb reprocessed the PCR reads with MiXCR, giving one entry per CDR3 protein. The table has 7,400 or so distinct CDR3 sequences, around 57% seen once; the top ten hold 20% to 25%. As concerns this clonotype: Antigen specificity is unknown.

The CDR3 runs to 11 residues. V lost 5 bases, J lost 8 bases, and 7 bases lay in between. Germline V gives CDR1 SGHTA, CDR2 FQGNSA. As for treatment: approximately nine-day PBMC culture with coronavirus spike peptide pools or control peptides (ViraFEST assay). In the ViraFEST assay, peptide-pool expansion preceded TCR sequencing of expanded clonotypes. PBMCs were cultured at two million per well with 7.5 to 10 IU/ml IL-2 and around 10 ug/ml peptide pools. When roughly 9 days of culture had elapsed, CD4+ T cells were isolated by negative selection. Sample: CD4+ T cells from blood, cultured in vitro. This chain links TRBV7-2 with TRBJ2-1; D is uncertain. This sequence originates from a human donor who had recovered from COVID-19. CDR3 loop: CASSPIDEQFF. CDR3 DNA sequence: TGTGCCAGCAGCCCAATCGATGAGCAGTTCTTC.